This is a list of T cell receptor beta chains from one sample in a study of neurological immune-mediated disorders. TCRdb analysed the 5' RACE reads with MiXCR anew, one entry per CDR3 protein. Of around 37,000 distinct CDR3 sequences in the sample, 14% were seen once. Sequencing was performed on PBMCs. These receptors were obtained from a woman aged 45-59 years with HTLV-1-associated myelopathy (HAM/TSP). The CDR3 runs from the conserved cysteine through the conserved F or W. The order of the fields is clone size, D gene, J gene, V gene, CDR3 DNA, CDR3 protein. A D gene is named only where the DNA matches it firmly. Size tells how often a clone was seen (once, few, many) or the class of an expanded clone, and some rows leave it out.

clone_size: NA; d_call: NA; j_call: TRBJ1-5; v_call: TRBV6-6; cdr3_nt: TGTGCCAGCAGAACAGAGGAGCAGCCCCAGCATTTT; cdr3_aa: CASRTEEQPQHF
clone_size: NA; d_call: TRBD1; j_call: TRBJ2-7; v_call: TRBV5-5; cdr3_nt: TGTGCCAGCAGCTTGAGGACAGGAACCTACGAGCAGTACTTC; cdr3_aa: CASSLRTGTYEQYF
clone_size: many; d_call: NA; j_call: TRBJ1-5; v_call: TRBV20-1; cdr3_nt: TGCAGTGCTACCTTGGGAGGGGGGAATCAGCCCCAGCATTTT; cdr3_aa: CSATLGGGNQPQHF
clone_size: many; d_call: NA; j_call: TRBJ1-5; v_call: TRBV12-3/TRBV12-4; cdr3_nt: TGTGCCAGCACCCTCCGAGGGGGGGGCAATCAGCCCCAGCATTTT; cdr3_aa: CASTLRGGGNQPQHF
clone_size: many; d_call: TRBD1; j_call: TRBJ1-1; v_call: TRBV20-1; cdr3_nt: TGCAGTGCGATGCGACAGGGGACGAACACTGAAGCTTTCTTT; cdr3_aa: CSAMRQGTNTEAFF
clone_size: many; d_call: NA; j_call: TRBJ2-1; v_call: TRBV7-2; cdr3_nt: TGTGCCAGCAGGCCAGGGCCGGGGTCCTCCTACAATGAGCAGTTCTTC; cdr3_aa: CASRPGPGSSYNEQFF
clone_size: many; d_call: NA; j_call: TRBJ1-4; v_call: TRBV27; cdr3_nt: TGTGCCAGCAGCCCTGGGGTTCGAGAAAAACTGTTTTTT; cdr3_aa: CASSPGVREKLFF
clone_size: many; d_call: TRBD1; j_call: TRBJ2-1; v_call: TRBV5-1; cdr3_nt: TGCGCCAGCAGCTCACAGGGGGTTGAGTTCTTC; cdr3_aa: CASSSQGVEFF
clone_size: NA; d_call: NA; j_call: TRBJ1-1; v_call: TRBV7-9; cdr3_nt: TGTGCCAGCAGCTTAGAACCGGGCTTCCCTGAAGCTTTCTTT; cdr3_aa: CASSLEPGFPEAFF
clone_size: NA; d_call: NA; j_call: TRBJ2-2; v_call: TRBV18; cdr3_nt: TGTGCCAGCTCACCACCGATGAGGCCAGGGACCGGGGAGCCGTTTTTT; cdr3_aa: CASSPPMRPGTGEPFF
clone_size: many; d_call: NA; j_call: TRBJ2-2; v_call: TRBV20-1; cdr3_nt: TGCAGTGCTAGTCTCCAGGGCCGGACTCCTATCACCGGGGAGCTGTTTTTT; cdr3_aa: CSASLQGRTPITGELFF
clone_size: NA; d_call: TRBD1; j_call: TRBJ2-7; v_call: TRBV20-1; cdr3_nt: TGCAGTGCAGGGGATCGTTCCGGCAGGGGGTCCTACGAGCAGTACTTC; cdr3_aa: CSAGDRSGRGSYEQYF
clone_size: many; d_call: NA; j_call: TRBJ1-4; v_call: TRBV5-1; cdr3_nt: TGCGCCAGCCGGACATCAACTAATGAAAAACTGTTTTTT; cdr3_aa: CASRTSTNEKLFF
clone_size: NA; d_call: NA; j_call: TRBJ2-3; v_call: TRBV10-3; cdr3_nt: TGTGCCATCAGTGAGGGACCTACTGATACGCAGTATTTT; cdr3_aa: CAISEGPTDTQYF
clone_size: NA; d_call: NA; j_call: TRBJ2-6; v_call: TRBV28; cdr3_nt: TGTGCCAGCAGCCCCACCGGCGGAGCTCTGGGGGCCAACGTCCTGACTTTC; cdr3_aa: CASSPTGGALGANVLTF
clone_size: many; d_call: NA; j_call: TRBJ2-2; v_call: TRBV9; cdr3_nt: TGTGCCAGCAGCGTAGCTACAACCGGGGAGCTGTTTTTT; cdr3_aa: CASSVATTGELFF
clone_size: many; d_call: TRBD1; j_call: TRBJ2-1; v_call: TRBV6-2/TRBV6-3; cdr3_nt: TGTGCCAGCAGTTACTTACTTCAACCGGGACAGGGGGTGTTCTTC; cdr3_aa: CASSYLLQPGQGVFF
clone_size: many; d_call: NA; j_call: TRBJ1-1; v_call: TRBV20-1; cdr3_nt: TGCAGTGCTTGGGACACCTTGAACACTGAAGCTTTCTTT; cdr3_aa: CSAWDTLNTEAFF
clone_size: medium-sized; d_call: NA; j_call: TRBJ2-5; v_call: TRBV7-3; cdr3_nt: TGTGCCAGCAGCTTTACGGGGGGCGAGACCCAGTACTTC; cdr3_aa: CASSFTGGETQYF
clone_size: many; d_call: NA; j_call: TRBJ1-3; v_call: TRBV20-1; cdr3_nt: TGCAGTGCTAGTGCAGCCAGCTCTGGAAACACCATATATTTT; cdr3_aa: CSASAASSGNTIYF
clone_size: many; d_call: TRBD2; j_call: TRBJ2-7; v_call: TRBV6-5; cdr3_nt: TGTGCCAGCAGTTACGGTACTAGCGGGGGGCTTTGGCAGCAGTACTTC; cdr3_aa: CASSYGTSGGLWQQYF
clone_size: many; d_call: TRBD1; j_call: TRBJ1-5; v_call: TRBV12-3/TRBV12-4; cdr3_nt: TGTGCCAGCAGTTCAGGACAGGTACTCAATCAGCCCCAGCATTTT; cdr3_aa: CASSSGQVLNQPQHF
clone_size: many; d_call: NA; j_call: TRBJ1-2; v_call: TRBV5-1; cdr3_nt: TGCGCCAGCAGCGGCCGGACAGATGATAACTATGGCTACACCTTC; cdr3_aa: CASSGRTDDNYGYTF
clone_size: many; d_call: NA; j_call: TRBJ1-6; v_call: TRBV27; cdr3_nt: TGTGCCAGCAGCCCTTGGGGGGACTCCTATAATTCACCCCTCCACTTT; cdr3_aa: CASSPWGDSYNSPLHF